A selection of T cell receptor beta chains follows, all from one sample in a study of blood T cells in healthy people across ages. In TCRdb, the 5' RACE reads were re-called with MiXCR into one record per CDR3 protein. In the table there are under 750,000 distinct CDR3 sequences, about 45% of which are singletons. The sequencing input was blood. These receptors were obtained from a man at least 80 years old in good health. Each CDR3 is given with its conserved first and last residue. The order of the fields is clone size, D gene, V gene, J gene, CDR3 protein, CDR3 DNA. A D gene is named only where the DNA matches it firmly. Not all rows give a size; the values are once, few, many and, for expanded clones, a class.

clone_size: .; d_call: .; v_call: TRBV7-9; j_call: TRBJ2-3; cdr3_aa: CASSLRIPSTDTQYF; cdr3_nt: TGTGCCAGCAGCTTAAGGATTCCTAGCACAGATACGCAGTATTTT
clone_size: .; d_call: TRBD1; v_call: TRBV20-1; j_call: TRBJ2-7; cdr3_aa: CSAGDRYYSYEQYF; cdr3_nt: TGCAGTGCTGGGGACAGATACTACTCCTACGAGCAGTACTTC
clone_size: .; d_call: .; v_call: TRBV5-1; j_call: TRBJ2-1; cdr3_aa: CASRTRSENEQFF; cdr3_nt: TGCGCCAGCAGAACTAGGTCGGAGAATGAGCAGTTCTTC
clone_size: once; d_call: .; v_call: TRBV29-1; j_call: TRBJ2-3; cdr3_aa: CSVDGSVSTDTQYF; cdr3_nt: TGCAGCGTTGACGGTAGCGTGAGCACAGATACGCAGTATTTT
clone_size: .; d_call: .; v_call: TRBV12-3/TRBV12-4; j_call: TRBJ1-5; cdr3_aa: CASSAGGEQPQHF; cdr3_nt: TGTGCCAGCAGTGCCGGGGGCGAACAGCCCCAGCATTTT
clone_size: few; d_call: TRBD2; v_call: TRBV28; j_call: TRBJ2-7; cdr3_aa: CASSSGLAGVSYEQYF; cdr3_nt: TGTGCCAGCAGTTCCGGACTAGCGGGGGTCTCCTACGAGCAGTACTTC
clone_size: .; d_call: .; v_call: TRBV6-2/TRBV6-3; j_call: TRBJ1-4; cdr3_aa: CASLRSRDEKLFF; cdr3_nt: TGTGCCAGCTTGCGATCCCGCGATGAAAAACTGTTTTTT
clone_size: .; d_call: .; v_call: TRBV14; j_call: TRBJ1-2; cdr3_aa: CASSPRTGRRAYGYTF; cdr3_nt: TGTGCCAGCAGCCCAAGGACCGGACGTCGTGCGTACGGCTACACCTTC
clone_size: .; d_call: TRBD2; v_call: TRBV27; j_call: TRBJ2-1; cdr3_aa: CASSFGGYEQFF; cdr3_nt: TGTGCCAGCAGTTTCGGGGGGTATGAGCAGTTCTTC
clone_size: few; d_call: TRBD1; v_call: TRBV6-6; j_call: TRBJ2-1; cdr3_aa: CATQSPGGSSYNEQFF; cdr3_nt: TGTGCCACCCAAAGTCCAGGGGGCAGCTCCTACAATGAGCAGTTCTTC
clone_size: .; d_call: TRBD2; v_call: TRBV27; j_call: TRBJ2-3; cdr3_aa: CASSLSIGLAGASTDTQYF; cdr3_nt: TGTGCCAGCAGTTTATCGATAGGGCTAGCGGGAGCTAGCACAGATACGCAGTATTTT
clone_size: .; d_call: .; v_call: TRBV20-1; j_call: TRBJ2-4; cdr3_aa: CSARDRGRGWGNIQYF; cdr3_nt: TGCAGTGCTAGAGATCGAGGACGAGGTTGGGGAAACATTCAGTACTTC
clone_size: .; d_call: .; v_call: TRBV20-1; j_call: TRBJ2-7; cdr3_aa: CSARVTGASGSYEQYF; cdr3_nt: TGCAGTGCTAGAGTCACAGGGGCTAGCGGCTCCTACGAGCAGTACTTC
clone_size: .; d_call: TRBD1; v_call: TRBV20-1; j_call: TRBJ2-1; cdr3_aa: CSAHQGAGYNEQFF; cdr3_nt: TGCAGTGCTCACCAGGGGGCTGGCTACAATGAGCAGTTCTTC
clone_size: few; d_call: .; v_call: TRBV7-8; j_call: TRBJ1-5; cdr3_aa: CASSLQILSNQPQHF; cdr3_nt: TGTGCCAGCAGCTTACAGATTCTTAGCAATCAGCCCCAGCATTTT
clone_size: .; d_call: .; v_call: TRBV6-2/TRBV6-3; j_call: TRBJ1-5; cdr3_aa: CASSYRDGNQPQHF; cdr3_nt: TGTGCCAGCAGTTACAGGGACGGCAATCAGCCCCAGCATTTT
clone_size: many; d_call: TRBD2; v_call: TRBV12-3/TRBV12-4; j_call: TRBJ2-7; cdr3_aa: CASRPSLSTSGAGYF; cdr3_nt: TGTGCCAGCAGGCCCAGCCTCTCGACTAGCGGGGCGGGGTACTTC
clone_size: many; d_call: .; v_call: TRBV6-5; j_call: TRBJ2-7; cdr3_aa: CASSPDRAIDEQYF; cdr3_nt: TGTGCCAGCAGCCCAGATAGGGCTATCGACGAGCAGTACTTC
clone_size: few; d_call: .; v_call: TRBV4-3; j_call: TRBJ2-6; cdr3_aa: CASSQDPGPSGANVLTF; cdr3_nt: TGCGCCAGCAGCCAAGATCCCGGACCCTCTGGGGCCAACGTCCTGACTTTC
clone_size: .; d_call: TRBD1; v_call: TRBV4-1; j_call: TRBJ1-5; cdr3_aa: CASSQEQDRGYQPQHF; cdr3_nt: TGCGCCAGCAGCCAAGAGCAGGACAGGGGTTATCAGCCCCAGCATTTT
clone_size: .; d_call: TRBD1; v_call: TRBV29-1; j_call: TRBJ1-1; cdr3_aa: CSVAQGGDTEAFF; cdr3_nt: TGCAGCGTTGCACAGGGGGGGGACACTGAAGCTTTCTTT
clone_size: .; d_call: .; v_call: TRBV29-1; j_call: TRBJ2-3; cdr3_aa: CSVPSTDTQYF; cdr3_nt: TGCAGCGTCCCATCCACAGATACGCAGTATTTT
clone_size: few; d_call: .; v_call: TRBV6-1; j_call: TRBJ2-1; cdr3_aa: CASSGRWASEQFF; cdr3_nt: TGTGCCAGCAGTGGGCGGTGGGCGTCGGAGCAGTTCTTC
clone_size: .; d_call: .; v_call: TRBV7-2; j_call: TRBJ2-7; cdr3_aa: CTSSLVLAGGNYEQYF; cdr3_nt: TGTACCAGCAGCTTAGTTCTTGCAGGCGGGAACTACGAGCAGTACTTC
clone_size: once; d_call: .; v_call: TRBV21-1; j_call: TRBJ2-7; cdr3_aa: CARVDPWEQYF; cdr3_nt: TGTGCCAGAGTCGACCCCTGGGAGCAGTACTTC
clone_size: few; d_call: .; v_call: TRBV9; j_call: TRBJ2-1; cdr3_aa: CASSVPMSSGYNEQFF; cdr3_nt: TGTGCCAGCAGCGTCCCTATGAGTAGCGGATACAATGAGCAGTTCTTC
clone_size: few; d_call: .; v_call: TRBV12-3/TRBV12-4; j_call: TRBJ2-5; cdr3_aa: CASSGSRETQYF; cdr3_nt: TGTGCCAGCAGCGGGAGTCGGGAGACCCAGTACTTC
clone_size: .; d_call: .; v_call: TRBV2; j_call: TRBJ1-2; cdr3_aa: CASSEARGRGGYTF; cdr3_nt: TGTGCCAGCAGTGAAGCTCGTGGCAGGGGCGGCTACACCTTC
clone_size: .; d_call: TRBD1; v_call: TRBV7-9; j_call: TRBJ2-7; cdr3_aa: CASSLALDRGPYEQYF; cdr3_nt: TGTGCCAGCAGCTTAGCGCTTGACAGGGGGCCCTACGAGCAGTACTTC
clone_size: .; d_call: TRBD2; v_call: TRBV4-2; j_call: TRBJ2-5; cdr3_aa: CASSQGTSIGTQYF; cdr3_nt: TGTGCCAGCAGCCAAGGGACTAGCATAGGGACCCAGTACTTC
clone_size: once; d_call: TRBD2; v_call: TRBV12-3/TRBV12-4; j_call: TRBJ2-5; cdr3_aa: CASSTSGGAGEQYF; cdr3_nt: TGTGCCAGCAGTACTAGCGGGGGGGCGGGGGAGCAGTACTTC
clone_size: few; d_call: .; v_call: TRBV7-2; j_call: TRBJ2-7; cdr3_aa: CASSRGIGAEQYF; cdr3_nt: TGTGCCAGCAGCCGAGGGATCGGGGCCGAGCAGTACTTC
clone_size: .; d_call: TRBD1; v_call: TRBV12-3/TRBV12-4; j_call: TRBJ1-5; cdr3_aa: CASSGPGQGNQPQHF; cdr3_nt: TGTGCCAGCAGTGGACCGGGACAGGGGAATCAGCCCCAGCATTTT
clone_size: many; d_call: .; v_call: TRBV6-6; j_call: TRBJ2-4; cdr3_aa: CASSGRDMKNIQYF; cdr3_nt: TGTGCCAGCAGTGGCCGGGACATGAAAAACATTCAGTACTTC
clone_size: few; d_call: TRBD2; v_call: TRBV4-3; j_call: TRBJ2-1; cdr3_aa: CASSQGGIAGSYNEQFF; cdr3_nt: TGCGCCAGCAGCCAAGGGGGCATAGCGGGGAGCTACAATGAGCAGTTCTTC
clone_size: .; d_call: .; v_call: TRBV2; j_call: TRBJ2-7; cdr3_aa: CASRPGQIYEQYF; cdr3_nt: TGTGCCAGCAGGCCGGGACAAATATACGAGCAGTACTTC
clone_size: .; d_call: .; v_call: TRBV28; j_call: TRBJ2-5; cdr3_aa: CASRLGTVSGVETQYF; cdr3_nt: TGTGCCAGCCGTCTGGGAACCGTTTCGGGAGTAGAGACCCAGTACTTC
clone_size: .; d_call: .; v_call: TRBV29-1; j_call: TRBJ2-7; cdr3_aa: CSVEEGYEQYF; cdr3_nt: TGCAGCGTGGAAGAGGGCTACGAGCAGTACTTC
clone_size: few; d_call: .; v_call: TRBV6-2/TRBV6-3; j_call: TRBJ1-1; cdr3_aa: CASSRRELRTEAFF; cdr3_nt: TGTGCCAGCAGTCGTAGAGAATTGAGGACTGAAGCTTTCTTT
clone_size: few; d_call: TRBD1; v_call: TRBV20-1; j_call: TRBJ1-2; cdr3_aa: CSARGTGGLTNYGYTF; cdr3_nt: TGCAGTGCTAGAGGGACAGGGGGCCTTACGAACTATGGCTACACCTTC
clone_size: .; d_call: TRBD1; v_call: TRBV7-2; j_call: TRBJ2-4; cdr3_aa: CASSRVEGARNIQYF; cdr3_nt: TGTGCCAGCAGCCGGGTAGAGGGGGCGCGAAACATTCAGTACTTC
clone_size: .; d_call: .; v_call: TRBV5-1; j_call: TRBJ1-2; cdr3_aa: CASSLNDRGYTF; cdr3_nt: TGCGCCAGCAGCTTGAATGATCGTGGCTACACCTTC
clone_size: .; d_call: TRBD1; v_call: TRBV7-9; j_call: TRBJ2-1; cdr3_aa: CASSLDTGAMRETQFF; cdr3_nt: TGTGCCAGCAGCTTAGATACAGGGGCTATGAGAGAGACCCAGTTCTTC
clone_size: .; d_call: .; v_call: TRBV12-3/TRBV12-4; j_call: TRBJ2-7; cdr3_aa: CASSTRATGEQYF; cdr3_nt: TGTGCCAGCAGTACCCGGGCCACAGGGGAGCAGTACTTC
clone_size: few; d_call: .; v_call: TRBV29-1; j_call: TRBJ1-5; cdr3_aa: CSVGSAGQPQHF; cdr3_nt: TGCAGCGTTGGGTCGGCAGGTCAGCCCCAGCATTTT
clone_size: .; d_call: .; v_call: TRBV29-1; j_call: TRBJ1-2; cdr3_aa: CSVARESNYGYTF; cdr3_nt: TGCAGCGTTGCACGAGAATCGAACTATGGCTACACCTTC
clone_size: .; d_call: .; v_call: TRBV5-1; j_call: TRBJ2-7; cdr3_aa: CASSPQIADTYEQYF; cdr3_nt: TGCGCCAGCAGCCCCCAAATAGCGGATACCTACGAGCAGTACTTC
clone_size: .; d_call: .; v_call: TRBV20-1; j_call: TRBJ2-5; cdr3_aa: CSARRAAVGTQYF; cdr3_nt: TGCAGTGCTAGAAGGGCGGCCGTGGGGACCCAGTACTTC
clone_size: .; d_call: .; v_call: TRBV7-2; j_call: TRBJ2-3; cdr3_aa: CASSPALQPADTQYF; cdr3_nt: TGTGCCAGCAGCCCCGCCCTCCAACCGGCAGATACGCAGTATTTT
clone_size: .; d_call: .; v_call: TRBV7-2; j_call: TRBJ1-1; cdr3_aa: CASSWGETEAFF; cdr3_nt: TGTGCCAGCAGCTGGGGCGAAACTGAAGCTTTCTTT
clone_size: few; d_call: .; v_call: TRBV4-1; j_call: TRBJ2-7; cdr3_aa: CASSQTDAGANEQYF; cdr3_nt: TGCGCCAGCAGCCAAACCGACGCTGGCGCCAACGAGCAGTACTTC
clone_size: .; d_call: TRBD2; v_call: TRBV7-3; j_call: TRBJ2-1; cdr3_aa: CASSPSSGRAGEQFF; cdr3_nt: TGTGCCAGCAGCCCCTCTAGCGGGAGGGCCGGTGAGCAGTTCTTC
clone_size: .; d_call: TRBD2; v_call: TRBV20-1; j_call: TRBJ2-3; cdr3_aa: CSAYRGGVFTDTQYF; cdr3_nt: TGCAGTGCCTATCGCGGGGGGGTCTTCACAGATACGCAGTATTTT
clone_size: once; d_call: .; v_call: TRBV6-6; j_call: TRBJ2-7; cdr3_aa: CANSYSMEPTEQYF; cdr3_nt: TGTGCCAACAGTTACTCGATGGAACCTACTGAGCAGTACTTC